The entry below describes one TCR beta chain. This sample is drawn from a study of blood T cell repertoires in COVID-19. The overall study: Collection of acute and convalescent COVID-19 samples took place in the United States, Italy and Spain. The cDNA or gDNA used as material had been derived from T cells, B-cell-depleted T cells, or PBMCs.

Sequencing was performed with immunoSEQ multiplex PCR; in TCRdb, only in-frame clones are kept and a portion is missing. The repertoire holds roughly 72,000 clones, about 80% seen once, with roughly 18% in the top ten. Source material: peripheral blood. This TCR was recovered from a man between 65 and 85 years old who had recovered from COVID-19.

CDR3 amino acids: CASSRDRGGYTF. The CDR3 DNA reads TGTGCCAGCAGTCGGGACAGGGGTGGCTACACCTTC. The genes are TRBV28 and TRBJ1-2; 10 nucleotides agree with TRBD1. Per the germline V gene, CDR1 is MDHEN and CDR2 is SYDVKM. With V trimmed by 5 bases and J by 7 bases, 1 base remained unmatched. The CDR3 has 12 amino acids.